A selection of T cell receptor beta chains follows, all from one sample in a study of T cell responses to AZD1222 COVID-19 vaccine. Data came from immunoSEQ multiplex PCR; TCRdb stores just in-frame clones and leaves some out. In the table there are some 130,000 clones, roughly 90% of which are singletons. The material sequenced was peripheral blood, taken on day 0 of AZD1222 vaccination. These receptors were obtained from an adult in good health. CDR3s include the opening cysteine and the closing phenylalanine or tryptophan. The order of the fields is V gene, clone size, D gene, J gene, CDR3 DNA, CDR3 protein. D genes are given only for firm matches. Size is omitted from some rows. Given values are once, few, many or a class for expanded clones.

TRBV4-2,-,-,TRBJ1-6,TGTGCCAGCAGCCAAGGACAGACCGTCCACTTT,CASSQGQTVHF
TRBV7-2,-,TRBD1,TRBJ1-2,TGTGCCAGCAGCCCGTTGGGGCCCCTGGGGGACAGGGTGAACTATGGCTACACCTTC,CASSPLGPLGDRVNYGYTF
TRBV25-1,-,-,TRBJ1-1,TGTGCCAGCAGTGATTCGGTAACGAACACTGAAGCTTTCTTT,CASSDSVTNTEAFF
TRBV18,-,-,TRBJ1-6,TGTGCCAGCTCACGACCCGAGAACTCCTATAATTCACCCCTCCACTTT,CASSRPENSYNSPLHF
TRBV25-1,-,TRBD1,TRBJ2-3,TGTGCCAGCAGAAGGGGGCTTGGTACAGATACGCAGTATTTT,CASRRGLGTDTQYF
TRBV6-5,few,TRBD1,TRBJ1-1,TGTGCCAGCACCCGGACAGGGGGCGTCACTGAAGCTTTCTTT,CASTRTGGVTEAFF
TRBV7-2,-,-,TRBJ2-3,TGTGCCAGCAGCCGGATTGATGGCAGCACAGATACGCAGTATTTT,CASSRIDGSTDTQYF
TRBV5-4,-,TRBD1,TRBJ2-1,TGTGCCAGCAGCAAGGACAGGGACAATGAGCAGTTCTTC,CASSKDRDNEQFF
TRBV6-5,once,-,TRBJ2-7,TGTGCCAGCAGTTACATAGCGGCCGGCTACGAGCAGTACTTC,CASSYIAAGYEQYF
TRBV15,many,TRBD1,TRBJ1-1,TGTGCCACCAGCGAGGGACAGGGGTGGAACACTGAAGCTTTCTTT,CATSEGQGWNTEAFF
TRBV2,-,-,TRBJ1-5,TGTGCCAGCACTGGAACGACGGACACCCTCGGGGGGACCCAGCATTTT,CASTGTTDTLGGTQHF
TRBV2,many,TRBD2,TRBJ2-1,TGTGCCAGCTTGGGGGGACTAGCGGTGGATGAGCAGTTCTTC,CASLGGLAVDEQFF
TRBV10-2,-,-,TRBJ2-3,TGCGCCAGCAGTGAGTCGAGATTCCCGCAGTATTTT,CASSESRFPQYF
TRBV18,-,-,TRBJ2-7,TGTGCCAGCTCACCGGGGAGCTGGTCGGTCTACGAGCAGTACTTC,CASSPGSWSVYEQYF
TRBV6-4,-,-,TRBJ1-2,TGTGCCATCCGACAAGAAGATGGCTACACCTTC,CAIRQEDGYTF
TRBV19,few,TRBD1,TRBJ1-1,TGTGCCAGTAGTATAGTACAGGGGATTTTTCCTGAAGCTTTCTTT,CASSIVQGIFPEAFF
TRBV18,-,-,TRBJ1-6,TGTGCCAGCTCACCCATGGGTCAGGGCACGAGCACGAATTCACCCCTCCACTTT,CASSPMGQGTSTNSPLHF
TRBV14,-,TRBD2,TRBJ2-5,TGTGCCAGCAGCCAGTACCTAGCGGCCCACCAAGAGACCCAGTACTTC,CASSQYLAAHQETQYF
TRBV19,-,-,TRBJ1-3,TGTGCCAGTAGTGCCAGCGGAAACACCATATATTTT,CASSASGNTIYF
TRBV19,-,TRBD2,TRBJ2-7,TGTGCCAGTAGCTGGGGAGGGGAAATACGCGAGCAGTACTTC,CASSWGGEIREQYF
TRBV5-1,-,TRBD1,TRBJ1-2,TGCGCCAGCAGCCAATCCCCTGGACAGGGATCTGGCTACACCTTC,CASSQSPGQGSGYTF
TRBV5-1,-,-,TRBJ1-2,TGCGCCAGCAGCTTGGAAGGGCCTAGGGATGGCTACACCTTC,CASSLEGPRDGYTF
TRBV3-1/TRBV3-2,-,-,TRBJ1-2,TGTGCCAGCAGTCACCTGGGGGTCGGTAACTATGGCTACACCTTC,CASSHLGVGNYGYTF
TRBV10-1,-,-,TRBJ2-1,TGCGCCAGCGGAGGGCTCAATGAGCAGTTCTTC,CASGGLNEQFF
TRBV30,-,-,TRBJ2-3,TGTGCCTGGAGTGCCAGTTTGGCAGATACGCAGTATTTT,CAWSASLADTQYF
TRBV5-8,-,-,TRBJ1-4,TGTGCCAGCAGCTTGGCCGGACTTGGGGGAAAACTGTTTTTT,CASSLAGLGGKLFF
TRBV30,-,-,TRBJ1-2,TGTGCCTGGAGTGTACCCCTAAACTATGGCTACACCTTC,CAWSVPLNYGYTF
TRBV7-2,-,-,TRBJ2-5,TGTGCCAGCAGCTCCGCCCGAGAGACCCAGTACTTC,CASSSARETQYF
TRBV2,-,-,TRBJ1-3,TGTGCCAGCAGACGGGACACTGGAAACACCATATATTTT,CASRRDTGNTIYF
TRBV7-9,-,-,TRBJ2-1,TGTGCCAGCACCCTAGACAATGAGCAGTTCTTC,CASTLDNEQFF
TRBV30,-,TRBD2,TRBJ2-2,TGTGCCTGGAGACGAAGGCGGGGGGTACCCCAAGGGAACACCGGGGAGCTGTTTTTT,CAWRRRRGVPQGNTGELFF